This TCR beta chain was sequenced for a study of memory CD4+ T cells and cytomegalovirus serostatus. Study in general: Of the healthy Belgian adults, 9 were CMV seropositive and about 24 seronegative.

Single viable CD3+CD4+CD8-CD45RO+ cells were sorted as the memory CD4+ T cells. After thawing, CD4+ T cells were positively selected. The CDR3 loop spans 14 amino acids. Germline V CDR1 and CDR2: SGHNT, YYREEE (reference sequence). V lost 3 bases, J lost 1 base, and 9 bases lay in between. The repertoire was sequenced with immunoSEQ multiplex PCR; TCRdb's copy has only in-frame clones and lacks some. This sample has roughly 56,000 clones; over 80% occur once, and the top ten carry approximately 0.43%. Sequencing was performed on memory CD4+ T cells from blood. The receptor was derived from an adult in good health and CMV-seronegative. The chain is built from TRBV5-4 and TRBJ2-3; D perhaps matches TRBD2 (6 bases). The CDR3 DNA follows: TGTGCCAGCAGCTCGTCGGGGGGCACAGATACGCAGTATTTT. Translation: CASSSSGGTDTQYF.